The entry below gives a single T cell receptor (beta chain) sequence along with its context. Each clinical donor contributed on average about 92,000 T cells from unsorted cryopreserved PBMC. The sample originates from a study of T cells in tuberculosis. TCRdb's table, derived via immunoSEQ multiplex PCR, lists solely in-frame clones and lacks some. The sample consists of about 35,000 clones, 92% of them appearing once. The CDR3 spans 16 residues. Per germline, CDR1 MGHRA and CDR2 YSYEKL. After removal of 2 bases from V and 10 bases from J, the junction contained 10 bases not matched to a gene. The genes are TRBV4-1 and TRBJ2-1, with 11 positions matching TRBD2. This receptor was taken from a donor aged 10-35 years with latent tuberculosis or without tuberculosis infection. Some clones in this sample may be carry-over from other donors' samples. The sample taken for sequencing was PBMCs. The CDR3 sequence: CASSQSRTSGPGEQFF. The DNA for the CDR3 is TGCGCCAGCAGCCAATCGAGGACTAGCGGGCCGGGGGAGCAGTTCTTC.